These 23 T cell receptor beta chains were sequenced from one sample in a study of response to subunit inactivated influenza vaccine (dated by TCRdb to 2017 to 2018). The library was generated by RT-PCR. The instrument given in TCRdb is Illumina HiSeq 2500. TCRdb took the public reads, trimmed them with fastp at Q25, ran MiXCR for clone calling and kept in-frame beta chains. CDR3 protein duplicates are merged, each entry listing the most common genes and DNA. The sample profile shows about 620,000 distinct CDR3 sequences; about 11% of them were found once. The top ten clonotypes cover approximately 11% of the sample. These data were likewise used in another study, on T cells expressing NK-cell markers. As described in the second report: 5'RACE template switching, by which a universal primer site and unique molecular identifiers were added, was used to make TCR beta cDNA libraries.

Here the sequenced sample was PBMCs from blood, taken on the day of vaccination. Receptors originate from a man aged 45-60 years who received an inactivated influenza vaccine. Donor details come from another sample of the same person, matched by shared clones.

This clonotype showed up many times. The chain carries TRBV2 and TRBJ2-1; TRBD2 matches at 9 bases. The junction had 6 bases not matched to a gene; V was cut back by 7 bases and J by 8 bases. CDR1 and CDR2 (germline): SNHLY, FYNNEI. This CDR3 comprises 13 residues. The CDR3 protein is CASKAGGVYEQFF. In nucleotides, the CDR3 is TGTGCCAGCAAGGCGGGAGGGGTATATGAGCAGTTCTTC.

There are a few counts of this clonotype. The chain combines TRBV6-2 or TRBV6-3 with TRBJ2-3; D may match TRBD1 or TRBD2 (5 bases each). Germline V gene sequence: CDR1 MNHEY, CDR2 SVGEGT. The CDR3 is 17 residues long. Trimming took 0 bases from V and 1 from J, leaving 14 bases between them. CDR3 region: CASSYSKGTPGTDTQYF. CDR3 coding DNA: TGTGCCAGCAGTTACTCGAAGGGGACGCCCGGCACAGATACGCAGTATTTT.

This clonotype has a handful of counts. The chain combines TRBV4-2 with TRBJ2-5; 10 bases are a match to TRBD2. The CDR3 is made up of 15 amino acids. Germline values: CDR1 LGHNA, CDR2 YNFKEQ. V trimming: 1 base; J trimming: 5 bases; junction bases outside the gene matches: 4. CDR3 sequence reads: CASSQGEAGGETQYF. The DNA for the CDR3 is TGTGCCAGCAGCCAAGGGGAAGCGGGAGGGGAGACCCAGTACTTC.

This clonotype came up a few times. The V and J genes are TRBV28 and TRBJ2-7, with D maybe TRBD2 (6 bases). Germline-derived CDR1 and CDR2 are MDHEN and SYDVKM. This CDR3 is built from 15 residues. V lost 8 bases to trimming and J lost 4 bases, with 21 bases between them. CDR3 sequence: CASRGGRRGAYEQYF. The CDR3 DNA reads TGTGCCAGCCGTGGTGGACGTCGCGGGGCATACGAGCAGTACTTC.

This clonotype was counted a few times. This sequence joins TRBV6-2 or TRBV6-3 and TRBJ2-1; 7 bases are a match to TRBD1. J gave up 0 bases and V 5 bases, and 4 bases lay outside the gene matches. The V gene's germline CDR1 is MNHEY and CDR2 SVGEGT. The CDR3 spans 15 residues. The CDR3 reads CASSRQGNSYNEQFF. In nucleotides, the CDR3 is TGTGCCAGCAGTCGACAGGGCAACTCCTACAATGAGCAGTTCTTC.

The rearrangement uses TRBV7-2 and TRBJ2-7, with 12 positions matching TRBD1. The V gene end was trimmed by 3 bases and the J gene end by 8 bases; junction bases not matched to a gene: 2. Germline CDR1 reads SGHTA; CDR2 reads FQGNSA. This CDR3 has 13 residues. CDR3 DNA sequence: TGTGCCAGCAGCTTGGGACAGGGGGCTAAGCAGTACTTC. Residues: CASSLGQGAKQYF. The whole variable domain, filled in from reference TRBV7-2 and TRBJ2-7, reads GAGVSQSPSNKVTEKGKDVELRCDPISGHTALYWYRQSLGQGLEFLIYFQGNSAPDKSGLPSDRFSAERTGGSVSTLTIQRTQQEDSAVYLCASSLGQGAKQYFGPGTRLTVT.

The rearrangement joins TRBV6-1 to TRBJ2-7, with D possibly being TRBD1 (6 bases). CDR3 size: 15 residues. From germline, CDR1 is MNHNS and CDR2 SASEGT. Between the trimmed V and J ends, which lost 6 bases and 4 bases, there was a span of 19 bases. The CDR3 DNA sequence: TGTGCCAGCAGAGAAAGACAGGCCTCTATTTACGAGCAGTACTTC. This encodes CASRERQASIYEQYF.

In DNA form, the CDR3 reads TGCAGCGTTGGGATCGGGACAGCCTACAATGAGCAGTTCTTC. Encoded protein: CSVGIGTAYNEQFF. The rearrangement joins TRBV29-1 to TRBJ2-1, with 7 bases lining up with TRBD1. Germline lookup yields CDR1 SQVTM and CDR2 ANQGSEA. The junction had 5 bases not matched to a gene; V was cut back by 4 bases and J by 2 bases. The CDR3 extends over 14 amino acids.

In DNA, the CDR3 is TGTGCCAGCAGTTACTCGAAAGGACTAGCGGGGGGGCTAATCAACAATGAGCAGTTCTTC. Its translation is CASSYSKGLAGGLINNEQFF. V usage is TRBV6-2 or TRBV6-3 and J usage is TRBJ2-1; 15 bases align to TRBD2. The CDR3 sequence is 20 residues long. Per germline, CDR1 MNHEY and CDR2 SVGEGT. V lost 0 bases and J lost 5; bases outside the gene matches: 11.

This clonotype was seen a handful of times. The rearrangement links TRBV6-1 to TRBJ1-2, with D possibly being TRBD1 (6 bases). The CDR3 is 15 residues long. Trimming removed 5 bases at V and 4 bases at J, with 17 bases between. Germline V gene sequence: CDR1 MNHNS, CDR2 SASEGT. CDR3 in amino acids: CASSKHAGHRYGYTF. In DNA form, the CDR3 reads TGTGCCAGCAGTAAGCATGCGGGACATCGCTATGGCTACACCTTC.

The table lists this clonotype with a few counts. The chain couples TRBV27 to TRBJ2-7, with 10 bases fitting TRBD1. The CDR3 has 15 residues. CDR1 and CDR2 (germline): MNHEY, SMNVEV (reference sequence). V shed 5 bases, J shed 1 base, and the junction held 5 bases outside the gene matches. The CDR3 DNA follows: TGTGCCAGCAGTGCGACAGGGGGCGTTTCCTACGAGCAGTACTTC. Its protein product is CASSATGGVSYEQYF.

The chain combines TRBV7-9 with TRBJ2-3; no definite D call. Germline assignment: CDR1 SEHNR and CDR2 FQNEAQ (reference sequence). The CDR3 length is 15 residues. The V and J ends lost 6 bases and 2 bases respectively, with 15 bases between them. The CDR3 loop is CASSPIQVYTDTQYF. The CDR3, as DNA: TGTGCCAGCAGTCCCATTCAGGTTTACACAGATACGCAGTATTTT.

This clonotype was recorded a few times. J is TRBJ1-1 and V is TRBV20-1; 11 positions match TRBD1. V lost 3 bases and J lost 6; bases outside the gene matches: 9. CDR3 length: 15 residues. Germline V gene lookup returns CDR1 DFQATT and CDR2 SNEGSKA (reference sequence). CDR3 sequence reads: CSASGQGASWAEAFF. CDR3 bases: TGCAGTGCTAGCGGACAGGGGGCCTCATGGGCTGAAGCTTTCTTT.

The gene calls are TRBV3-1 and TRBJ2-7, with 9 bases lining up with TRBD1. V lost 3 bases, J lost 6 bases, and 3 bases stayed unmatched. Germline assignment: CDR1 LGHDT and CDR2 YNNKEL (reference sequence). The CDR3 has 13 amino acids. CDR3 loop: CASSQGQGFEQYF. CDR3 nucleotide sequence: TGTGCCAGCAGCCAGGGACAGGGCTTCGAGCAGTACTTC.

V gene TRBV20-1 combines with J gene TRBJ2-1; no clear D gene. The V and J ends lost 7 bases and 6 bases respectively, with 28 bases between them. The V gene's germline CDR1 is DFQATT and CDR2 SNEGSKA (reference sequence). The length of the CDR3 is 17 residues. This chain's CDR3 is CSGKHSVEKEHFNEQFF. Here the CDR3 DNA reads TGCAGTGGGAAACACAGCGTCGAGAAAGAACACTTCAATGAGCAGTTCTTC.

A few counts support this clonotype. The CDR3 bases are TGCGCCATAAGCGGGGAGCGGATCGGGGAGCTGTTTTTT. Amino acids: CAISGERIGELFF. The rearrangement joins TRBV5-1 to TRBJ2-2; 7 bases align to TRBD2. V lost 9 bases and J lost 7; bases outside the gene matches: 9. Germline lookup yields CDR1 SGHRS and CDR2 YFSETQ. The length of the CDR3 is 13 residues. Complete variable domain (other parts from reference TRBV5-1 and TRBJ2-2): KAGVTQTPRYLIKTRGQQVTLSCSPISGHRSVSWYQQTPGQGLQFLFEYFSETQRNKGNFPGRFSGRQFSNSRSEMNVSTLELGDSALYLCAISGERIGELFFGEGSRLTVL.

The V call is TRBV7-2, the J call TRBJ2-7; 10 bases map to TRBD1. This CDR3 comprises 17 residues. With 4 bases clipped from V and 2 bases from J, the junction kept 11 bases outside the gene matches. Per germline, CDR1 SGHTA and CDR2 FQGNSA. Here the CDR3 reads CASSYARGGQGTYEQYF. For the CDR3, the DNA is TGTGCCAGCAGCTACGCTAGAGGGGGACAGGGGACCTACGAGCAGTACTTC.

The chain has TRBV20-1 and TRBJ1-6, with 8 bases identical to TRBD1. The V gene's germline CDR1 is DFQATT and CDR2 SNEGSKA (reference sequence). With 2 bases clipped from V and 7 bases from J, the junction kept 7 bases outside the gene matches. The CDR3 spans 15 residues. This CDR3 is CSARKDRGRNSPLHF. For the CDR3, the DNA is TGCAGTGCTAGAAAAGACAGGGGCCGGAATTCACCCCTCCACTTT.

In its sample, this clonotype was seen many times. This rearrangement joins TRBV6-4 to TRBJ2-2; D might be TRBD2 (6 bases). Germline-derived CDR1 and CDR2 are MRHNA and SNTAGT. CDR3 length equals 14 residues. V lost 5 bases, J lost 4 bases, and 11 bases lay in between. Here the CDR3 reads CASSPGGTTGELFF. The CDR3 nucleotides read TGTGCCAGCAGTCCCGGCGGGACCACCGGGGAGCTGTTTTTT.

Many counts were recorded for this clonotype. The chain recombines TRBV11-2 with TRBJ1-1; no firm D call. V lost 6 bases, J lost 1 base, and 12 bases lay in between. This CDR3 comprises 14 residues. Germline V CDR1 and CDR2: SGHAT, FQNNGV. The CDR3, as DNA: TGTGCCAGCAGTAAAATGGGCCAGAACACTGAAGCTTTCTTT. Its translation: CASSKMGQNTEAFF. The whole variable domain, filled in from reference TRBV11-2 and TRBJ1-1, reads EAGVAQSPRYKIIEKRQSVAFWCNPISGHATLYWYQQILGQGPKLLIQFQNNGVVDDSQLPKDRFSAERLKGVDSTLKIQPAKLEDSAVYLCASSKMGQNTEAFFGQGTRLTVV.

This clonotype was observed at least ten times. V gene TRBV12-3 or TRBV12-4 combines with J gene TRBJ2-5; a weak D match, TRBD1 (5 bases). CDR3 length: 13 amino acids. Trimming cost V 3 bases and J 5 bases, with 10 bases left between them. The CDR3 reads CASSFKGSETQYF. In DNA form, the CDR3 reads TGTGCCAGCAGTTTTAAGGGGTCTGAGACCCAGTACTTC.

This clonotype was observed many times. A read error may account for a junction end that differs from germline. The chain has TRBV29-1 and TRBJ2-3; a possible D gene is TRBD1 (6 bases). Looked up from germline, CDR1 is SQVTM and CDR2 is ANQGSEA. This CDR3 is built from 16 residues. CDR3 in amino acids: CSVEGTPQLYTDTQYF. The DNA of the CDR3 is TGCAGCGTGGAAGGGACACCGCAACTATACACAGATACGCAGTATTTT.

This clonotype came up once. This chain uses TRBV20-1 with TRBJ2-5; TRBD1 aligns across 7 bases. The CDR3 has 14 amino acids. Germline CDR1 is DFQATT and CDR2 is SNEGSKA (reference sequence). With 0 bases clipped from V and 4 bases from J, the junction kept 5 bases outside the gene matches. The CDR3 loop reads CSARDLTGRETQYF. CDR3 bases: TGCAGTGCTAGAGACTTGACAGGGAGAGAGACCCAGTACTTC.